These 8 T cell receptor beta chains were sequenced from one sample in a study of T cells in Graves' hyperthyroidism and ophthalmopathy. TCR beta CDR3 regions were amplified from RNA transcripts. HTBI primers drove first-round RT-PCR of the TCR CDR3. TCRdb reprocessed the multiplex PCR reads via MiXCR and lists one record per CDR3 protein. The profile shows around 350,000 distinct CDR3 sequences, around 13% of them singletons. Material: blood. Receptor source: a woman in her late teens or twenties with Graves' hyperthyroidism.

This sequence joins TRBV11-2 and TRBJ2-7, with no clear D. CDR1 and CDR2 from the germline V gene are SGHAT and FQNNGV. The length of the CDR3 is 13 residues. Trimming took 0 bases from V and 3 from J, leaving 6 bases between them. CDR3 coding DNA: TGTGCCAGCAGCTTAGATGTGAGCTACGAGCAGTACTTC. Protein product: CASSLDVSYEQYF.

V gene TRBV11-2 combines with J gene TRBJ2-2; D perhaps matches TRBD1 (5 bases). This CDR3 spans 18 amino acids. Trimming took 1 base from V and 4 from J, leaving 19 bases between them. Germline V gene data show CDR1 as SGHAT and CDR2 as FQNNGV. As DNA, the CDR3 is TGTGCCAGCAGCTTAGTAGTCGGCGGCAGGGAAACCACCGGGGAGCTGTTTTTT. It is translated as CASSLVVGGRETTGELFF. The whole variable domain, remainder taken from reference TRBV11-2 and TRBJ2-2, is EAGVAQSPRYKIIEKRQSVAFWCNPISGHATLYWYQQILGQGPKLLIQFQNNGVVDDSQLPKDRFSAERLKGVDSTLKIQPAKLEDSAVYLCASSLVVGGRETTGELFFGEGSRLTVL.

This clonotype was found many times. CDR3 nucleotides: TGTGCCAGCAGCGAGGGGGGTGGCACTGAAGCTTTCTTT. It is translated as CASSEGGGTEAFF. This chain links TRBV11-3 with TRBJ1-1; possibly TRBD1 for D (6 bases). The V and J ends lost 5 bases and 4 bases respectively, with 11 bases between them. This CDR3 is 13 amino acids long. Looked up from germline, CDR1 is SGHNT and CDR2 is YENEEA.

This clonotype came up many times. The genes are TRBV6-1 and TRBJ1-2; no clear D. Germline V gene sequence: CDR1 MNHNS, CDR2 SASEGT. The germline V and J ends were trimmed by 1 base and 7 bases, with 13 bases remaining between them. This CDR3 has 14 residues. In DNA, the CDR3 is TGTGCCAGCAGTGAAGAGCGGATTGGCCTTGGCTACACCTTC. As protein: CASSEERIGLGYTF.

This clonotype has ten or more counts. V gene TRBV6-1 combines with J gene TRBJ1-2; D remains unclear. With 11 bases removed from V and 6 bases from J, the gap between germline ends came to 22 bases. This CDR3 spans 14 amino acids. CDR1 and CDR2 from the germline V gene are MNHNS and SASEGT. CDR3 sequence: CALWTLAPSHGYTF. As DNA, the CDR3 is TGTGCCCTGTGGACCCTGGCGCCATCACATGGCTACACCTTC.

This clonotype was picked up many times. The gene calls are TRBV7-9 and TRBJ1-2, with 9 bases fitting TRBD1. J lost 0 bases, V lost 6 bases, and 8 bases had no gene match. The CDR3 has 16 amino acids. Germline V gene lookup returns CDR1 SEHNR and CDR2 FQNEAQ (reference sequence). DNA for the CDR3: TGTGCCAGCAGTTCTCGACAGGGGGAAGCTAACTATGGCTACACCTTC. Its protein product is CASSSRQGEANYGYTF.

This clonotype was counted between two and nine times. The chain employs TRBV6-1 and TRBJ2-7; 12 bases agree with TRBD1. The CDR3 is 14 amino acids. The V gene's germline CDR1 is MNHNS and CDR2 SASEGT. Trimming removed 3 bases from V and 6 bases from J; junction bases left unmatched: 3. The CDR3 region is CASSEGQGAGEQYF. The CDR3 region has the DNA TGTGCCAGCAGTGAGGGACAGGGGGCAGGCGAGCAGTACTTC.

This clonotype was detected ten times or more. The chain has TRBV30 and TRBJ1-1; D is undetermined. CDR1 is GTSNPN and CDR2 is SVGIG in the germline V gene (reference sequence). The CDR3 runs 16 residues. The V end lost 4 bases, the J end lost 4 bases, and 22 bases lay between the germline ends. CDR3 in amino acids: CAWTSTAEGFATEAFF. In DNA form, the CDR3 reads TGTGCCTGGACCTCTACGGCGGAGGGATTCGCCACTGAAGCTTTCTTT.